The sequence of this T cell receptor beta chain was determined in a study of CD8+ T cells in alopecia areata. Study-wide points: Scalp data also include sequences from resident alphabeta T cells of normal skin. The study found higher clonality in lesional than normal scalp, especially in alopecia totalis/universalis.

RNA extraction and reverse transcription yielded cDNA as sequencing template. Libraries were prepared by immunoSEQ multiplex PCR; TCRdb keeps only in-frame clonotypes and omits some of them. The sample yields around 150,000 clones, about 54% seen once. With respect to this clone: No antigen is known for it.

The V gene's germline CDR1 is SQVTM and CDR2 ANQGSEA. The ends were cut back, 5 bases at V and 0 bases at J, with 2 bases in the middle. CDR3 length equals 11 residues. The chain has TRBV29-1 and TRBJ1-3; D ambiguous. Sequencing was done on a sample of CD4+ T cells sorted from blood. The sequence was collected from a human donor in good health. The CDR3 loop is CSVFSGNTIYF. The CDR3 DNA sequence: TGCAGCGTTTTCTCTGGAAACACCATATATTTT.